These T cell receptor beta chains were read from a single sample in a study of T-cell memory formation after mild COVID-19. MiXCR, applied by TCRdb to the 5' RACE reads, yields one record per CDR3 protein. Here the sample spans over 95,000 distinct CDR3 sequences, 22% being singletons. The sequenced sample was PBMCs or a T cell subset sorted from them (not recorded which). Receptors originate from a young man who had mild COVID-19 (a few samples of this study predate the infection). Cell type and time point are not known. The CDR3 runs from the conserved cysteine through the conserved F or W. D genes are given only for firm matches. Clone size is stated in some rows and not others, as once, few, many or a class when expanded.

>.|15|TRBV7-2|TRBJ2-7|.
TGTGCCAGCAGCTTAGTCGCCAGCTTCTCCTACGAGCAGTACTTC
CASSLVASFSYEQYF
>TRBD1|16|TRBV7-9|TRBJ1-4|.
TGTGCCAGCAGCTTACCCCGGGACAGGACCTTTGAGGGACTGTTTTTT
CASSLPRDRTFEGLFF
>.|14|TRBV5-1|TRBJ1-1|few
TGCGCCAGCAGCTTTCGGGGCATTGACACTGAAGCTTTCTTT
CASSFRGIDTEAFF
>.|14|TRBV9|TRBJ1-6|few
TGTGCCAGCAGCGGGCCTTTGGGGGGGGCACCCCTCCACTTT
CASSGPLGGAPLHF
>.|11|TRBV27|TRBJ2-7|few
TGTGCCAGCAGTTTTGCTGGCGAGCAGTACTTC
CASSFAGEQYF
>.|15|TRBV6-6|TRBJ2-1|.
TGTGCCAGCAGTTACTCCTTGAGCTCCTACAATGAGCAGTTCTTC
CASSYSLSSYNEQFF
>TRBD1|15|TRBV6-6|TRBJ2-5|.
TGTGCCAGCAGTTTGTGGGACAGGGGGCAGGAGACCCAGTACTTC
CASSLWDRGQETQYF
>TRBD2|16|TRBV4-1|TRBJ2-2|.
TGCGCCAGCAGCCAAGTCGGGGGGGCTCACACCGGGGAGCTGTTTTTT
CASSQVGGAHTGELFF
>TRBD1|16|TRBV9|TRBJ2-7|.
TGTGCCAGCAGCCCAAGGGACAGGGGGCGAAAATACGAGCAGTACTTC
CASSPRDRGRKYEQYF
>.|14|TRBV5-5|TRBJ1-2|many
TGTGCCAGCAGCTTGGACAGGGCCAACTATGGCTACACCTTC
CASSLDRANYGYTF
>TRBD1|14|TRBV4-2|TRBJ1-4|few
TGTGCCAGCAGCCCGACAGGGGAGGGTGAAAAACTGTTTTTT
CASSPTGEGEKLFF
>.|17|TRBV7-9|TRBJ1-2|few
TGTGCCAGCAGCCCCATCCTCGGCGTGGGCCTTAACTATGGCTACACCTTC
CASSPILGVGLNYGYTF
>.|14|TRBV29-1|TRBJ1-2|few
TGCAGCGTTTTGTTTACCGACCGGAACTATGGCTACACCTTC
CSVLFTDRNYGYTF
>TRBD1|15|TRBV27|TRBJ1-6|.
TGTGCCAGCAGTCCCCGGACAGGTCGTAATTCACCCCTCCACTTT
CASSPRTGRNSPLHF
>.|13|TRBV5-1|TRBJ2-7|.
TGCGCCAGCAGCTCCGGATTGTCCTACGAGCAGTACTTC
CASSSGLSYEQYF
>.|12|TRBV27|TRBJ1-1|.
TGTGCCAGCCGGGATCCCGGGGCGGAGCCTTTCTTT
CASRDPGAEPFF
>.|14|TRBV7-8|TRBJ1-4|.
TGTGCCAGCAGCCCTTGGAGGGATCAGGAAAAACTGTATTTT
CASSPWRDQEKLYF
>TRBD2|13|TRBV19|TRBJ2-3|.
TGTGCCACCTTAGCGGGGAGCACAGATACGCAGTATTTT
CATLAGSTDTQYF
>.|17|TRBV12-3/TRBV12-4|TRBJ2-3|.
TGTGCCAGCAGTTTAAGCTCAGGGGGGGCCAGTACAGATACGCAGTATTTT
CASSLSSGGASTDTQYF
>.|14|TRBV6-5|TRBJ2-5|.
TGTGCCAGCAGTTCATCGACAGCCCAAGAGACCCAGTACTTC
CASSSSTAQETQYF
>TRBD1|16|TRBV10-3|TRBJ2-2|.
TGTGCCATCAGTCCGGACAGGGGGATGAACACCGGGGAGCTGTTTTTT
CAISPDRGMNTGELFF
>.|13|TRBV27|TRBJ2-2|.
TGTGCCAGCAGTTTTTCCAGGACCGGGGAGCTGTTTTTT
CASSFSRTGELFF
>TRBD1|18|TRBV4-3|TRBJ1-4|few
TGCGCCAGCAGCCAAGACAGGGACAGGGGTGGTCCGGATGAAAAACTGTTTTTT
CASSQDRDRGGPDEKLFF
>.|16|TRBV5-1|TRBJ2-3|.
TGCGCCAGCAGCAGGGCGGAGACTAGGCTTGCAGATACGCAGTATTTT
CASSRAETRLADTQYF
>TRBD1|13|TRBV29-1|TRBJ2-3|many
TGCAGCGGGCGGGACAGGGAACCAGATACGCAGTATTTT
CSGRDREPDTQYF
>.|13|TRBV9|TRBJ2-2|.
TGTGCCAGCAGCGTAGATGTCACCGGGGAGCTGTTTTTT
CASSVDVTGELFF
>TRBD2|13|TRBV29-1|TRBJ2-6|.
TGCAGCGTGCGGGAGGCTGGGGCCAACGTCCTGACTTTC
CSVREAGANVLTF
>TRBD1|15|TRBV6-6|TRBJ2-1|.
TGTGCCAGCAGTTATCCAGGGGGCTTCGGAGTTGAGCAGTTCTTC
CASSYPGGFGVEQFF
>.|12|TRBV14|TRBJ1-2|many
TGTGCCAGCAGTCGGGGACAATTCGGCTACACCTTC
CASSRGQFGYTF